Listed here are 21 T cell receptor beta chains from one sample, sequenced in a study of control samples from healthy donors and cancer patients. Repertoires were generated with immunoSEQ multiplex PCR, while TCRdb's copy carries only in-frame clones and drops some. The table records approximately 130,000 clones, approximately 87% of them present only once. Sequenced input: blood. The receptors derive from a man aged 25-45 years in good health.

This chain uses TRBV6-5 with TRBJ1-2; D ambiguous. The germline gives CDR1 MNHEY, CDR2 SVGAGI. The CDR3 has 15 amino acids. V lost 0 bases to trimming and J lost 2 bases, with 10 bases between them. CDR3 DNA sequence: TGTGCCAGCAGTTACTCGATAACTGGGAACTATGGCTACACCTTC. This gives the protein CASSYSITGNYGYTF.

The genes are TRBV24-1 and TRBJ1-2; D is perhaps TRBD1 (5 bases). The CDR3 spans 14 residues. The V end was cut by 2 bases, the J end by 3 bases, with 9 bases between. CDR1 is KGHDR and CDR2 is SFDVKD in the germline V gene. The CDR3 bases are TGTGCCACCAGTGATTATCAGGGAGACTATGGCTACACCTTC. Translated: CATSDYQGDYGYTF.

This chain links TRBV11-2 with TRBJ2-1; 7 bases are a match to TRBD2. V shed 1 base, J shed 0 bases, and the junction held 12 bases outside the gene matches. Looked up from germline, CDR1 is SGHAT and CDR2 is FQNNGV. CDR3 size: 19 residues. CDR3 amino acids: CASSLARVGGPSSYNEQFF. Here the CDR3 DNA reads TGTGCCAGCAGCTTAGCCCGGGTGGGAGGGCCGAGCTCCTACAATGAGCAGTTCTTC. Full variable domain (remainder filled in from reference TRBV11-2 and TRBJ2-1): EAGVAQSPRYKIIEKRQSVAFWCNPISGHATLYWYQQILGQGPKLLIQFQNNGVVDDSQLPKDRFSAERLKGVDSTLKIQPAKLEDSAVYLCASSLARVGGPSSYNEQFFGPGTRLTVL.

This sequence joins TRBV5-5 and TRBJ1-4; 7 bases line up with TRBD1. This CDR3 has 15 amino acids. Trimming at V came to 7 bases and at J to 1 base, leaving 7 bases not matched to a gene. Germline values: CDR1 SGHKS, CDR2 YYEKEE (reference sequence). CDR3 region: CASGYYRGTNEKLFF. The DNA of the CDR3 is TGTGCCAGCGGGTATTACAGGGGAACTAATGAAAAACTGTTTTTT.

This rearrangement joins TRBV6-6 to TRBJ2-6; D is possibly TRBD1 or TRBD2 (5 bases each). Deletions cut 6 bases from V and 3 bases from J, with 12 bases between. CDR1 is MNHNY, CDR2 SVGAGI, per germline (reference sequence). The CDR3 covers 15 residues. The CDR3 is CASRGTEFGANVLTF. The DNA of the CDR3 is TGTGCCAGCAGGGGGACGGAGTTTGGGGCCAACGTCCTGACTTTC.

The rearrangement links TRBV7-3 to TRBJ2-1, with TRBD1 identical over 7 bases. The CDR3 spans 15 residues. V trimming: 7 bases; J trimming: 0 bases; junction bases outside the gene matches: 6. Germline V gene sequence: CDR1 SGHTA, CDR2 FQGTGA. CDR3 DNA sequence: TGTGCCAGCACCCCGGACAGGAGCTCCTACAATGAGCAGTTCTTC. Its translation is CASTPDRSSYNEQFF.

The rearrangement joins TRBV5-1 to TRBJ2-7; 8 bases fit TRBD1. Germline V gene data show CDR1 as SGHRS and CDR2 as YFSETQ. The CDR3 covers 15 residues. The V segment lost 4 bases and the J segment 2 bases; nucleotides outside the gene matches: 8. CDR3 sequence reads: CASSEGTGLTYEQYV. The CDR3 nucleotides are TGCGCCAGCAGCGAAGGGACAGGACTGACCTACGAGCAGTACGTC.

The chain links TRBV19 to TRBJ1-5; TRBD1 matches 7 bases. Germline loops: CDR1 LNHDA, CDR2 SQIVND (reference sequence). This CDR3 has 13 amino acids. Trimming cost V 7 bases and J 5 bases; bases outside gene matches: 5. CDR3 nucleotide sequence: TGTGCCAGTAATACAGGGGAGGATCAGCCCCAGCATTTT. Its protein product is CASNTGEDQPQHF.

J is TRBJ1-6 and V is TRBV30; the D gene is possibly TRBD1 (6 bases). V lost 2 bases and J lost 6, with 14 bases in between. The CDR3 is made up of 15 amino acids. Germline V gives CDR1 GTSNPN, CDR2 SVGIG (reference sequence). CDR3 DNA: TGTGCCTGGAGTTCGGGGGGGCCGGGTAATTCACCCCTCCACTTT. Its protein product is CAWSSGGPGNSPLHF.

V and J are TRBV11-2 and TRBJ1-6; no firm D call. Germline assignment: CDR1 SGHAT and CDR2 FQNNGV. The CDR3 covers 12 residues. V shed 3 bases and J shed 7 bases, with 4 bases lying between them. In nucleotides, the CDR3 is TGTGCCAGCAGCTTGGGGAATTCACCCCTCCACTTT. It codes for CASSLGNSPLHF.

The V gene is TRBV15, the J gene TRBJ2-1; 11 nucleotides line up with TRBD1. Germline assignment: CDR1 LNHNV and CDR2 YYDKDF (reference sequence). Trimming removed 0 bases from V and 9 bases from J; junction bases left unmatched: 7. The CDR3 spans 16 residues. The CDR3 region is CATSREDRGRLGEQFF. CDR3 bases: TGTGCCACCAGCAGAGAGGACAGGGGGCGACTGGGTGAGCAGTTCTTC.

This chain uses TRBV12-5 with TRBJ1-6, with D uncertain. Trimming took 5 bases from V and 10 from J, leaving 12 bases between them. Germline V gives CDR1 LGHNT, CDR2 FRNRAP. This CDR3 comprises 13 residues. The CDR3 sequence: CASGDAPSSPLHF. Written as DNA, the CDR3 is TGTGCTAGTGGTGATGCCCCCTCATCACCCCTCCACTTT.

This clone was seen only a few times. The chain employs TRBV29-1 and TRBJ1-2, with 7 bases identical to TRBD1. This CDR3 comprises 12 residues. V was pared by 5 bases and J by 8 bases, with 8 bases of the junction left unmatched. The germline V gene has CDR1 SQVTM and CDR2 ANQGSEA. The CDR3 coding sequence is TGCAGCGTTCCGGAGGGACAGACGGGCTACACCTTC. Translating gives CSVPEGQTGYTF.

The chain is built from TRBV27 and TRBJ1-5; the D gene is possibly TRBD1 (6 bases). Germline loops: CDR1 MNHEY, CDR2 SMNVEV (reference sequence). The CDR3 totals 15 residues. V dropped 0 bases and J dropped 6 bases, with 12 bases sitting between them. DNA for the CDR3: TGTGCCAGCAGTTTATCGGGGGGCAGGAGTCAGCCCCAGCATTTT. Its protein product is CASSLSGGRSQPQHF.

The gene calls are TRBV5-5 and TRBJ1-4, with D unresolved. The germline V gene encodes CDR1 SGHKS and CDR2 YYEKEE (reference sequence). This CDR3 spans 14 amino acids. Trimming pared 1 base from V and 8 bases from J, leaving 12 bases between. The CDR3 nucleotides are TGTGCCAGCAGCTTGAGGTCGGGGAGAGAAAAACTGTTTTTT. Residues: CASSLRSGREKLFF. The whole variable domain, remainder taken from reference TRBV5-5 and TRBJ1-4, is DAGVTQSPTHLIKTRGQQVTLRCSPISGHKSVSWYQQVLGQGPQFIFQYYEKEERGRGNFPDRFSARQFPNYSSELNVNALLLGDSALYLCASSLRSGREKLFFGSGTQLSVL.

The count of this clone is one. The CDR3: CASSLDRGNGYTF. CDR3 DNA sequence: TGCGCCAGCAGTCTGGACAGGGGGAATGGCTACACCTTC. This chain links TRBV10-2 with TRBJ1-2; 10 bases align to TRBD1. Germline values: CDR1 WSHSY, CDR2 SAAADI. This CDR3 has 13 residues. The V segment lost 5 bases and the J segment 6 bases; nucleotides outside the gene matches: 3.

This clone was seen just once. The chain links TRBV11-1 to TRBJ1-3; no firm D call. This CDR3 contains 15 residues. With 8 bases removed from V and 0 bases from J, the gap between germline ends came to 14 bases. Germline loops: CDR1 SGHAT, CDR2 FQDESV (reference sequence). The CDR3 DNA reads TGTGCCAGCGCCGATCGCAGGAGCTCTGGAAACACCATATATTTT. This gives the protein CASADRRSSGNTIYF.

The J gene is TRBJ2-6, the V gene TRBV7-2, with D hard to call. Germline lookup yields CDR1 SGHTA and CDR2 FQGNSA. With 1 base removed from V and 4 bases from J, the gap between germline ends came to 5 bases. The CDR3 extends over 14 amino acids. This chain's CDR3 is CASSLGYGANVLTF. The CDR3 DNA reads as TGTGCCAGCAGCTTAGGATACGGGGCCAACGTCCTGACTTTC.

The chain is built from TRBV4-1 and TRBJ2-5; no clear D gene. Germline values: CDR1 MGHRA, CDR2 YSYEKL. Between the trimmed V and J ends, which lost 1 base and 4 bases, there was a span of 13 bases. The CDR3 loop spans 15 amino acids. The CDR3 protein is CASSQGVSVGETQYF. The CDR3, as DNA: TGCGCCAGCAGCCAAGGGGTGTCGGTAGGAGAGACCCAGTACTTC.

The genes are TRBV5-4 and TRBJ1-2; 8 bases align to TRBD1. Per the germline V gene, CDR1 is SGHNT and CDR2 is YYREEE (reference sequence). With V trimmed by 4 bases and J by 4 bases, 9 bases remained unmatched. This CDR3 spans 15 amino acids. CDR3 sequence: CASSPGAGGSYGYTF. The CDR3 region has the DNA TGTGCCAGCAGCCCCGGGGCAGGGGGCTCCTATGGCTACACCTTC.

DNA for the CDR3: TGTGCCTGGGGACATCCGGGCACTGAAGCTTTCTTT. Amino acids: CAWGHPGTEAFF. This chain links TRBV30 with TRBJ1-1; TRBD1 is a possible D gene (5 bases). The CDR3 has 12 amino acids. Per the germline V gene, CDR1 is GTSNPN and CDR2 is SVGIG (reference sequence). Deletions cut 5 bases from V and 4 bases from J, with 11 bases between.